The rows below give T cell receptor beta chains drawn from one sample of a study of spatial heterogeneity in lung cancer. TCRdb redid the calling of the 5' RACE reads with MiXCR, one entry per CDR3 protein. The sample carries tens of thousands of distinct CDR3 sequences, just under 6% recorded once. The starting material was PBMCs, obtained at surgery. These TCRs come from a male donor with early-stage non-small cell lung cancer. The CDR3 runs from the conserved cysteine through the conserved F or W. A D gene is named only where the DNA matches it firmly. A row's size may be missing; if present it is once, few, many or a size class.

clone size | J gene | V gene | D gene | CDR3 protein | CDR3 DNA
many | TRBJ2-1 | TRBV29-1 | - | CSGGETNPYNEQFF | TGCAGCGGGGGGGAAACCAACCCCTACAATGAGCAGTTCTTC
many | TRBJ1-2 | TRBV7-2 | - | CASSGSNYGYTF | TGTGCCAGCAGTGGCAGTAACTATGGCTACACCTTC
- | TRBJ2-3 | TRBV20-1 | TRBD2 | CSARVPGGPRTDTQYF | TGCAGTGCTAGAGTCCCGGGGGGGCCCCGCACAGATACGCAGTATTTT
few | TRBJ2-6 | TRBV5-6 | TRBD1 | CASSGTGGYSGANVLTF | TGTGCCAGCTCGGGGACAGGGGGCTACTCTGGGGCCAACGTCCTGACTTTC
many | TRBJ2-5 | TRBV12-3/TRBV12-4 | TRBD1 | CASSLKDWTGRSQETQYF | TGTGCCAGCAGTTTAAAGGATTGGACAGGGCGTTCGCAAGAGACCCAGTACTTC
many | TRBJ2-3 | TRBV4-2 | - | CASSQDGVSDTQYF | TGTGCCAGCAGCCAAGACGGGGTCTCAGATACGCAGTATTTT
many | TRBJ2-1 | TRBV6-5 | - | CASSYSGSHNEQFF | TGTGCCAGCAGTTACTCCGGATCGCACAATGAGCAGTTCTTC
many | TRBJ1-5 | TRBV27 | - | CASSFLGRGGNQPQHF | TGTGCCAGCAGTTTTCTGGGCAGGGGTGGCAATCAGCCCCAGCATTTT
many | TRBJ1-4 | TRBV28 | - | CASSSGRNEKLFF | TGTGCCAGCAGTTCGGGACGGAATGAAAAACTGTTTTTT
medium-sized | TRBJ2-1 | TRBV6-2/TRBV6-3 | - | CASSYASGTNEQFF | TGTGCCAGCAGTTACGCAAGCGGAACCAATGAGCAGTTCTTC
few | TRBJ2-5 | TRBV20-1 | - | CSARVGGETQYF | TGCAGTGCTAGAGTTGGCGGAGAGACCCAGTACTTC
few | TRBJ2-5 | TRBV5-6 | TRBD1 | CASTRQGGGETQYF | TGTGCCAGCACCCGACAGGGCGGAGGAGAGACCCAGTACTTC
many | TRBJ2-2 | TRBV18 | TRBD2 | CASSPLAGDTGELFF | TGTGCCAGCTCACCCCTAGCGGGAGACACCGGGGAGCTGTTTTTT
many | TRBJ2-5 | TRBV7-2 | - | CASSQGGESKTQYF | TGTGCCAGCAGCCAGGGCGGGGAGTCAAAGACCCAGTACTTC
many | TRBJ2-5 | TRBV7-2 | TRBD1 | CASSSPRTGGQTQYF | TGTGCCAGCAGCTCGCCACGGACAGGGGGCCAGACCCAGTACTTC
many | TRBJ1-2 | TRBV5-5 | TRBD1 | CASSSDRVGFYGYTF | TGTGCCAGCAGCTCCGACAGGGTTGGCTTCTATGGCTACACCTTC
many | TRBJ1-6 | TRBV20-1 | - | CSAGMTGAGNSPLHF | TGCAGTGCTGGTATGACAGGCGCGGGGAATTCACCCCTCCACTTT
many | TRBJ2-1 | TRBV12-3/TRBV12-4 | - | CASSLTPAGDEQFF | TGTGCCAGCAGTTTAACCCCCGCAGGGGATGAGCAGTTCTTC
many | TRBJ2-7 | TRBV19 | - | CASPMDPYEQYF | TGTGCCAGTCCCATGGATCCCTACGAGCAGTACTTC
many | TRBJ2-1 | TRBV5-1 | TRBD2 | CASSLTSGRAQEQFF | TGCGCCAGCAGCTTGACTAGCGGGAGGGCCCAGGAGCAGTTCTTC
many | TRBJ2-7 | TRBV19 | TRBD1 | CASSNRQGLVNEQYF | TGTGCCAGTAGTAACCGACAGGGTTTGGTCAACGAGCAGTACTTC
- | TRBJ1-5 | TRBV7-8 | - | CASGLGAYSNQPQHF | TGTGCCAGCGGTCTCGGGGCTTATAGCAATCAGCCCCAGCATTTT
many | TRBJ2-3 | TRBV20-1 | - | CSARPNTDTQYF | TGCAGTGCTCGTCCTAACACAGATACGCAGTATTTT
- | TRBJ2-1 | TRBV24-1 | - | CATSPWEENNEQFF | TGTGCCACCAGCCCATGGGAGGAAAACAATGAGCAGTTCTTC
many | TRBJ2-5 | TRBV6-1 | TRBD1 | CANAGGISETQYF | TGTGCCAACGCAGGGGGAATATCGGAGACCCAGTACTTC
many | TRBJ2-5 | TRBV7-6 | TRBD2 | CASSEGSLAGVQETQYF | TGTGCCAGCAGCGAGGGGTCACTAGCGGGAGTCCAAGAGACCCAGTACTTC
many | TRBJ1-4 | TRBV25-1 | - | CASSPRIQGDEKLFF | TGTGCCAGCAGCCCGAGGATACAGGGTGATGAAAAACTGTTTTTT
many | TRBJ2-2 | TRBV19 | TRBD1 | CASSPRQGEAGELFF | TGTGCCAGTAGTCCAAGACAGGGGGAAGCCGGGGAGCTGTTTTTT
few | TRBJ2-1 | TRBV9 | - | CASSVAPSNGQFF | TGTGCCAGCAGCGTGGCCCCCTCCAATGGGCAGTTCTTC
many | TRBJ2-5 | TRBV7-2 | - | CASTLLETQYF | TGTGCCAGCACCTTGTTGGAGACCCAGTACTTC
many | TRBJ2-7 | TRBV20-1 | - | CSARSGTQRREQYF | TGCAGTGCTAGGTCCGGGACCCAAAGGCGCGAGCAGTACTTC
many | TRBJ1-2 | TRBV20-1 | - | CSAGAGIRGYTF | TGCAGTGCTGGAGCAGGGATTCGGGGCTACACCTTC
many | TRBJ2-3 | TRBV15 | TRBD2 | CATSRHTPSSGRTDTQYF | TGTGCCACCAGCAGACATACCCCGTCTAGCGGGAGAACAGATACGCAGTATTTT
few | TRBJ2-1 | TRBV7-2 | TRBD2 | CASSLVWAGGYNEQFF | TGTGCCAGCAGCTTAGTTTGGGCGGGAGGCTACAATGAGCAGTTCTTC
many | TRBJ1-5 | TRBV3-1 | TRBD1 | CASSQGQGMSNQPQHF | TGTGCCAGCAGCCAGGGACAGGGGATGAGCAATCAGCCCCAGCATTTT
- | TRBJ1-1 | TRBV9 | - | CASSVGAGANTEAFF | TGTGCCAGCAGCGTAGGCGCAGGGGCGAACACTGAAGCTTTCTTT
many | TRBJ1-1 | TRBV27 | - | CASSSQGPTEAFF | TGTGCCAGCAGTTCCCAGGGACCCACTGAAGCTTTCTTT
many | TRBJ2-3 | TRBV20-1 | - | CSAPRLAVVEDTQYF | TGCAGTGCTCCCAGGTTAGCGGTGGTGGAAGATACGCAGTATTTT
- | TRBJ1-1 | TRBV7-2 | - | CASTPLGRTEAFF | TGTGCCAGCACCCCTCTCGGGAGGACTGAAGCTTTCTTT
many | TRBJ2-7 | TRBV20-1 | - | CSARTGSYEQYF | TGCAGTGCTAGGACAGGCTCCTACGAGCAGTACTTC
many | TRBJ2-7 | TRBV5-1 | - | CASSLLAESSYEQYF | TGCGCCAGCAGTCTATTGGCGGAGAGCTCCTACGAGCAGTACTTC
many | TRBJ2-2 | TRBV7-6 | - | CASSPTFGPTGELFF | TGTGCCAGCAGCCCAACATTCGGACCAACCGGGGAGCTGTTTTTT
many | TRBJ2-3 | TRBV6-4 | - | CASSSRDGSGYTQYF | TGTGCCAGCAGCAGTCGGGATGGGTCCGGCTATACGCAGTATTTT
many | TRBJ2-1 | TRBV28 | - | CASSAGSGRYNEQFF | TGTGCCAGCAGTGCTGGGAGCGGGCGATACAATGAGCAGTTCTTC
few | TRBJ1-1 | TRBV6-5 | - | CASSSGYMNTEAFF | TGTGCCAGCAGTTCCGGGTACATGAACACTGAAGCTTTCTTT
many | TRBJ1-5 | TRBV19 | - | CASSIRQVRHF | TGTGCCAGTAGTATCCGACAGGTACGGCATTTT